This T cell receptor beta chain was sequenced in a study of T cell responses to AZD1222 COVID-19 vaccine. Researchers grouped second doses given at about 4 or about 12 weeks into one pool. Trimming left V 2 bases short and J 7 bases short, with 5 bases between. CDR3 length: 11 residues. Some clones are missing from TCRdb's copy, which holds only in-frame ones; the method was immunoSEQ multiplex PCR. The repertoire holds about 150,000 clones, with under 95% as singletons. This TCR came from an adult who received the AZD1222 COVID-19 vaccine. The rearrangement uses TRBV12-3 or TRBV12-4 and TRBJ1-2; D gene uncertain. The starting material was peripheral blood, obtained 28 days after the second AZD1222 dose. CDR3: CASSLRSGYTF. The DNA for the CDR3 is TGTGCCAGCAGTTTAAGAAGTGGCTACACCTTC.